These T cell receptor beta chains were read from a single sample in a study of a mutant IDH1 vaccine in newly diagnosed glioma. Sequencing used immunoSEQ multiplex PCR; TCRdb keeps in-frame clones, though not all of them. The sample has about 38,000 clones, 60% to 80% seen once; the top ten hold about 9.8%. This specimen consisted of PBMCs, obtained from a glioma patient treated with radiotherapy, temozolomide or both. The receptors derive from a man between 35 and 55 years old with glioma. Some clones in this sample may be carry-over from other donors' samples. Both conserved end residues are part of each CDR3. D genes are given only for firm matches. Clone size is given for some rows only: seen once, a few or many times, or a class if the clone is expanded.

size	D	V	J	CDR3	DNA
.	TRBD1	TRBV25-1	TRBJ1-4	CASSDRVYEKLFF	TGTGCCAGCTCCGACAGGGTTTATGAAAAACTGTTTTTT
once	TRBD1	TRBV6-1	TRBJ2-7	CASSRDSSIDEQYF	TGTGCCAGCAGTAGGGACAGCAGTATTGACGAGCAGTACTTC
.	TRBD1	TRBV27	TRBJ1-4	CASSYRPGTANEKLFF	TGTGCCAGCAGTTACCGTCCCGGGACAGCTAATGAAAAACTGTTTTTT
.	TRBD1	TRBV5-1	TRBJ1-1	CASSPGQGADHTEAFF	TGCGCCAGCAGCCCGGGACAGGGGGCGGATCACACTGAAGCTTTCTTT
.	TRBD1	TRBV10-3	TRBJ1-2	CAITTGVANYGYTF	TGTGCCATCACTACAGGGGTAGCTAACTATGGCTACACCTTC
.	.	TRBV4-1	TRBJ2-7	CASSQAGGGYEQYF	TGCGCCAGCAGCCAAGCCGGGGGCGGCTACGAGCAGTACTTC
.	.	TRBV10-2	TRBJ1-4	CASSDDSTVRKLFF	TGCGCCAGCAGTGACGATTCGACAGTTCGGAAACTGTTTTTT
.	.	TRBV10-3	TRBJ2-7	CAISGASYEQYF	TGTGCCATCAGTGGGGCCTCCTACGAGCAGTACTTC
.	TRBD1	TRBV7-9	TRBJ2-7	CASSAQQGAGYEQYF	TGTGCCAGCAGCGCCCAACAGGGGGCAGGCTACGAGCAGTACTTC
.	.	TRBV15	TRBJ2-7	CATSLGGDSYEQYF	TGTGCCACCAGCCTTGGAGGCGACTCCTACGAGCAGTACTTC
.	.	TRBV30	TRBJ1-1	CAWGQADAEAFF	TGTGCCTGGGGGCAGGCCGACGCTGAAGCTTTCTTT
.	.	TRBV30	TRBJ2-7	CAWSEQGSYEQYF	TGTGCCTGGAGTGAACAGGGCTCCTACGAGCAGTACTTC
once	.	TRBV7-9	TRBJ2-1	CASSLLGFSNEQFF	TGTGCCAGCAGCCTCCTCGGGTTCTCCAATGAGCAGTTCTTC
.	TRBD1	TRBV5-1	TRBJ1-2	CASSSTGGAYGYTF	TGCGCCAGCAGCAGTACAGGGGGCGCCTATGGCTACACCTTC
.	TRBD2	TRBV5-8	TRBJ2-3	CASPSGASSTDTQYF	TGTGCCAGCCCTAGCGGGGCCTCTAGCACAGATACGCAGTATTTT
medium-sized	.	TRBV30	TRBJ1-1	CAWSVHPNTEAFF	TGTGCCTGGTCAGTGCACCCGAACACTGAAGCTTTCTTT
few	TRBD1	TRBV10-1	TRBJ1-5	CASSGNRGGQPQHF	TGCGCCAGCAGTGGAAACAGGGGAGGTCAGCCCCAGCATTTT
.	.	TRBV6-5	TRBJ1-2	CASSYSPGYYGYTF	TGTGCCAGCAGTTACTCTCCAGGGTACTATGGCTACACCTTC
.	TRBD1	TRBV5-5	TRBJ1-1	CASSWTGEAEAFF	TGTGCCAGCAGCTGGACAGGGGAGGCTGAAGCTTTCTTT
.	.	TRBV2	TRBJ1-4	CASSEERTEKLFF	TGTGCCAGCAGTGAAGAAAGGACAGAAAAACTGTTTTTT
.	.	TRBV5-4	TRBJ2-5	CASSLDPGAEETQYF	TGTGCCAGCAGCTTGGATCCGGGGGCCGAAGAGACCCAGTACTTC
.	.	TRBV5-4	TRBJ1-1	CASSLDLNTEAFF	TGTGCCAGCAGCTTGGATCTGAACACTGAAGCTTTCTTT
.	.	TRBV7-9	TRBJ2-2	CASSLGVNKPLGELFF	TGTGCCAGCAGCTTAGGGGTTAACAAACCGCTCGGGGAGCTGTTTTTT
.	TRBD1	TRBV4-1	TRBJ1-5	CASSQDGATGMQPQHF	TGCGCCAGCAGCCAAGATGGGGCGACAGGGATGCAGCCCCAGCATTTT
.	TRBD1	TRBV10-3	TRBJ1-1	CAISESNRGHTEAFF	TGTGCCATCAGTGAGTCCAACAGGGGGCACACTGAAGCTTTCTTT
medium-sized	.	TRBV5-6	TRBJ1-1	CASSLRESRAFF	TGTGCCAGCAGCTTGCGGGAGTCTAGAGCTTTCTTT
.	.	TRBV7-9	TRBJ2-1	CASSLRTGYNEQFF	TGTGCCAGCAGCCTCCGGACGGGATACAATGAGCAGTTCTTC
.	.	TRBV28	TRBJ1-1	CASSLASETEAFF	TGTGCCAGCAGTTTGGCCTCGGAGACTGAAGCTTTCTTT
.	.	TRBV5-1	TRBJ1-2	CASSLDRPGVGGYTF	TGCGCCAGCAGCCTCGACCGGCCGGGCGTGGGTGGCTACACCTTC
.	TRBD1	TRBV7-9	TRBJ2-7	CASSPRGPHEQYF	TGTGCCAGCAGCCCCAGGGGGCCTCACGAGCAGTACTTC
.	.	TRBV7-2	TRBJ2-5	CASSLLPGTQETQYF	TGTGCCAGCAGCTTACTCCCAGGGACCCAAGAGACCCAGTACTTC
.	TRBD1	TRBV19	TRBJ1-1	CASSAQGYGEAFF	TGTGCCAGTAGTGCACAGGGGTATGGTGAAGCTTTCTTT
few	.	TRBV5-4	TRBJ2-6	CASSLAGNGANVLTF	TGTGCCAGCAGCTTGGCGGGAAACGGGGCCAACGTCCTGACTTTC
.	.	TRBV7-9	TRBJ1-1	CASSQTRGKRTEAFF	TGTGCCAGCAGCCAGACCCGGGGGAAGAGGACTGAAGCTTTCTTT
.	.	TRBV6-6	TRBJ2-3	CASSATPSTDTQYF	TGTGCCAGCAGTGCGACCCCTAGCACAGATACGCAGTATTTT
.	.	TRBV4-2	TRBJ1-2	CASSQEGRTAYGYTF	TGTGCCAGCAGCCAAGAAGGTCGGACAGCCTATGGCTACACCTTC